A single sample gave rise to the 21 T cell receptor beta chains below, sequenced in a study of OX40 agonist ivuxolimab in advanced cancers. Only in-frame clones appear in the TCRdb table, and some are missing; sequencing was by immunoSEQ multiplex PCR. Among 45,000 or so clones listed, around 87% were seen once. The material was CD4+ or CD8+ T cells sorted from blood, obtained in a trial of the OX40 agonist ivuxolimab. Source of these receptors: an adult with an advanced solid tumor such as melanoma, head and neck, liver or kidney cancer.

V usage is TRBV7-9 and J usage is TRBJ2-2, with D hard to call. Germline V gives CDR1 SEHNR, CDR2 FQNEAQ (reference sequence). The CDR3 has 14 amino acids. The V gene lost 2 bases and the J gene lost 0 bases, with 4 bases spanning the gap. In DNA form, the CDR3 reads TGTGCCAGCAGCTTAAGAGCGAACACCGGGGAGCTGTTTTTT. It is translated as CASSLRANTGELFF.

This chain connects TRBV11-2 to TRBJ1-2; 7 bases are a match to TRBD1. Germline CDR1 reads SGHAT; CDR2 reads FQNNGV. The V gene end was trimmed by 0 bases and the J gene end by 6 bases; junction bases not matched to a gene: 10. CDR3 length: 16 amino acids. The CDR3 sequence is CASSLDGPGGSNGYTF. CDR3 coding DNA: TGTGCCAGCAGCTTAGATGGGCCAGGGGGAAGCAATGGCTACACCTTC.

The chain employs TRBV6-5 and TRBJ1-1; a weak D match, TRBD1 (6 bases). The CDR3 runs to 15 residues. CDR1 is MNHEY and CDR2 is SVGAGI in the germline V gene. The ends were cut back, 0 bases at V and 1 base at J, with 9 bases in the middle. The CDR3 bases are TGTGCCAGCAGTTACTCGACAGGAACGAACACTGAAGCTTTCTTT. This gives the protein CASSYSTGTNTEAFF.

The chain carries TRBV10-3 and TRBJ1-2; unclear D gene. V gave up 0 bases and J gave up 1 base, with 6 bases separating them. Germline-derived CDR1 and CDR2 are ENHRY and SYGVKD. The CDR3 length is 14 residues. CDR3 DNA sequence: TGTGCCATCAGTGAGTCCGGGATTAACTATGGCTACACCTTC. Translating it yields CAISESGINYGYTF.

V gene TRBV5-1 combines with J gene TRBJ1-1; 7 bases line up with TRBD1. Germline loops: CDR1 SGHRS, CDR2 YFSETQ. The CDR3 runs to 15 residues. The junction had 5 bases not matched to a gene; V was cut back by 0 bases and J by 3 bases. This CDR3 reads CASSLETGRYTEAFF. DNA of the CDR3: TGCGCCAGCAGCTTGGAGACAGGGAGGTACACTGAAGCTTTCTTT.

The rearrangement links TRBV15 to TRBJ2-7; a possible D gene is TRBD2 (5 bases). The CDR3 runs 15 residues. Trimming cost V 1 base and J 3 bases, with 13 bases left between them. The germline V gene has CDR1 LNHNV and CDR2 YYDKDF (reference sequence). The CDR3 DNA follows: TGTGCCACCAGCAGAGGACTACAATTTAACTACGAGCAGTACTTC. Translating it yields CATSRGLQFNYEQYF.

Notes on this clone: One end of the junction does not line up with germline, which may come from a read error. The chain employs TRBV5-1 and TRBJ2-2; no clear D gene. CDR3 size: 12 residues. Germline assignment: CDR1 SGHRS and CDR2 YFSETQ. The CDR3 is CASGLGGGELFF. CDR3 sequence (DNA): TGCGCCAGCGGCTTGGGTGGCGGGGAGCTGTTTTTT.

This CDR3 is CASSSPRGGDTGELFF. CDR3 coding DNA: TGCGCCAGCAGCTCACCTAGGGGAGGGGACACCGGGGAGCTGTTTTTT. J is TRBJ2-2 and V is TRBV4-3; 7 nucleotides align to TRBD2. The length of the CDR3 is 16 residues. Germline-derived CDR1 and CDR2 are LGHNA and YSLEER. With V trimmed by 5 bases and J by 3 bases, 9 bases remained unmatched.

V is TRBV4-1 and J is TRBJ2-2; 7 bases line up with TRBD2. With V trimmed by 1 base and J by 5 bases, 7 bases remained unmatched. Germline CDR1 and CDR2: MGHRA and YSYEKL. This CDR3 region has 16 residues. The CDR3 region is CASSQAPSGITGELFF. CDR3 in DNA: TGCGCCAGCAGCCAAGCCCCTAGCGGCATAACCGGGGAGCTGTTTTTT.

V usage is TRBV4-3 and J usage is TRBJ2-2; tentatively, D is TRBD2 (5 bases). Germline CDR1 is LGHNA and CDR2 is YSLEER. V shed 0 bases and J shed 5 bases, with 10 bases lying between them. There are 15 residues in the CDR3. CDR3 amino acids: CASSQDGVQTGELFF. CDR3 coding DNA: TGCGCCAGCAGCCAAGACGGGGTTCAAACCGGGGAGCTGTTTTTT.

The genes are TRBV9 and TRBJ2-3; 9 positions match TRBD1. Germline loops: CDR1 SGDLS, CDR2 YYNGEE. After removal of 4 bases from V and 0 bases from J, the junction contained 9 bases not matched to a gene. The CDR3 has 17 amino acids. This chain's CDR3 is CASSSWGGTGSTDTQYF. As DNA, the CDR3 is TGTGCCAGCAGCTCCTGGGGGGGGACAGGGAGCACAGATACGCAGTATTTT.

The chain couples TRBV11-3 to TRBJ1-6; D is ambiguous. V was cut by 5 bases and J by 2 bases, with 19 bases left in between. The germline CDR1 and CDR2 sequences are SGHNT and YENEEA. This CDR3 has 18 amino acids. CDR3 sequence (DNA): TGTGCCAGCAGCGAGACCTACGTTTGGTCAACCTATAATTCACCCCTCCACTTT. As protein: CASSETYVWSTYNSPLHF.

This clone was found a few times. In DNA, the CDR3 is TGTGCCAGCAGCTCAAGGACAGGAGCACAAGAGGGGCCCCAGCATTTT. Translation: CASSSRTGAQEGPQHF. This chain uses TRBV7-9 with TRBJ1-5; 7 bases align to TRBD1. CDR1 is SEHNR, CDR2 FQNEAQ, per germline (reference sequence). The J segment lost 9 bases and the V segment lost 4 bases, leaving 15 bases of the junction unmatched. The CDR3 covers 16 residues.

The chain has TRBV7-2 and TRBJ1-2; D is perhaps TRBD1 (5 bases). Trimming stripped 5 bases from V and 0 bases from J, with 13 bases between. This CDR3 has 15 residues. Germline lookup yields CDR1 SGHTA and CDR2 FQGNSA. In DNA, the CDR3 is TGTGCCAGCAGCCCCAGGGACCGTTCTAACTATGGCTACACCTTC. It yields the protein CASSPRDRSNYGYTF.

The chain links TRBV13 to TRBJ2-3; 8 nucleotides agree with TRBD2. CDR1 PRHDT and CDR2 FYEKMQ come from the germline V gene (reference sequence). V was pared by 3 bases and J by 2 bases, with 7 bases of the junction left unmatched. The length of the CDR3 is 16 residues. Here the CDR3 DNA reads TGTGCCAGCAGCTTGGGGACTAGTCCTCCCACAGATACGCAGTATTTT. Its protein product is CASSLGTSPPTDTQYF.

The chain couples TRBV9 to TRBJ2-5; 10 nucleotides agree with TRBD1. The CDR3 loop spans 17 amino acids. CDR1 and CDR2 (germline): SGDLS, YYNGEE. The V gene end was trimmed by 4 bases and the J gene end by 3 bases; junction bases not matched to a gene: 12. Here the CDR3 DNA reads TGTGCCAGCAGCCCGCGCTCCGGGACAGGGGAAAAAGAGACCCAGTACTTC. It specifies CASSPRSGTGEKETQYF.

The V gene is TRBV11-2, the J gene TRBJ1-6; D is undetermined. Looked up from germline, CDR1 is SGHAT and CDR2 is FQNNGV. Trimming cost V 8 bases and J 0 bases, with 11 bases left between them. The CDR3 is made up of 15 amino acids. CDR3 loop: CASVRGSSYNSPLHF. For the CDR3, the DNA is TGTGCCAGCGTTCGTGGAAGCTCCTATAATTCACCCCTCCACTTT.

V gene TRBV4-2 combines with J gene TRBJ1-6; no reliable D call. V shed 0 bases and J shed 0 bases, with 9 bases lying between them. Germline CDR1 LGHNA, CDR2 YNFKEQ. The CDR3 spans 17 residues. The CDR3, as DNA: TGTGCCAGCAGCCAAGAGGGAGGCAGCTCCTATAATTCACCCCTCCACTTT. Translating it yields CASSQEGGSSYNSPLHF.

The chain links TRBV27 to TRBJ2-7, with TRBD2 identical over 11 bases. There are 14 residues in the CDR3. Looked up from germline, CDR1 is MNHEY and CDR2 is SMNVEV (reference sequence). After removal of 6 bases from V and 7 bases from J, the junction contained 8 bases not matched to a gene. The CDR3 reads CASRPGLAGWEQYF. DNA for the CDR3: TGTGCCAGCAGGCCCGGACTAGCGGGCTGGGAGCAGTACTTC.

The CDR3 protein is CASSLFGTSGSEQFF. The CDR3 DNA reads as TGTGCCAGCAGCCTATTCGGGACTAGCGGAAGTGAGCAGTTCTTC. This chain links TRBV4-2 with TRBJ2-1, with 11 positions matching TRBD2. Germline V CDR1 and CDR2: LGHNA, YNFKEQ. The CDR3 length is 15 residues. Trimming at V came to 4 bases and at J to 9 bases, leaving 8 bases not matched to a gene.

This CDR3 reads CASSTPPQGPSGNTIYF. As DNA, the CDR3 is TGTGCCAGCAGTACCCCTCCCCAGGGGCCCTCTGGAAACACCATATATTTT. This chain uses TRBV2 with TRBJ1-3; possible D gene TRBD1, 6 bases. Germline CDR1 reads SNHLY; CDR2 reads FYNNEI. The CDR3 extends over 17 amino acids. Trimming took 5 bases from V and 0 from J, leaving 17 bases between them.